This paragraph reports one T cell receptor (beta chain). Its antigen remains unidentified. There are no base qualities to consult, and no much larger clone falls within one base. Sequences SEHNR (CDR1) and FQNEAQ (CDR2) are obtained from the germline V gene (reference sequence). From cysteine to phenylalanine, the CDR3 is 13 amino acids long. Only the CDR3 part of the read is kept: 39 bases, read in frame from the first base. Germline trimming amounts to 4 bases on V and 9 bases on J, with 1 as the count of junction bases outside the gene matches. The sample originates from a study of T cell changes during pregnancy in multiple sclerosis (dated by TCRdb to between 2019 and 2020). For the study in its entirety: The study examined how the T cell repertoire changed over the course of pregnancy in women with multiple sclerosis.

The library came from the immunoSEQ multiplex PCR assay. TCRdb's version of the immuneACCESS table is confined to in-frame rearrangements and falls short of the full clone set. An unresolved V gene accounts for under half of the shortfall where checked; the remainder is of unknown origin. The sample has some 40,000 clones on record, about 90% of them singletons. Roughly 0.45% of the sample comes from the top ten. Recombination linked TRBV7-9 to TRBJ2-1; 12 central nucleotides agree with TRBD2. The source was CD4+ T cells from peripheral blood mononuclear cells, collected in the third trimester of pregnancy. This receptor was obtained from a female donor in good health, enrolled as a control in a pregnancy study. The CDR3 amino acid sequence is: CASSSSGRVEQFF. The DNA sequence reads TGTGCCAGCAGCTCTAGCGGGAGGGTTGAGCAGTTCTTC.